The 2 T cell receptor beta chains below were found in one sample sequenced in a study of cytomegalovirus exposure and HLA in healthy donors. Both 60 Vbeta primers and 13 Jbeta primers went into the PCR. Libraries were prepared by immunoSEQ multiplex PCR; TCRdb keeps only in-frame clonotypes and omits some of them. The sample contains roughly 89,000 clones, more than 55% of which appear only once. The sample consisted of PBMCs. These TCRs come from a woman between 45 and 60 years old in good health and CMV-seropositive.

The chain combines TRBV6-1 with TRBJ1-2, with 7 bases matching TRBD1. Germline CDR1 and CDR2: MNHNS and SASEGT. V shed 2 bases, J shed 4 bases, and the junction held 7 bases outside the gene matches. There are 15 residues in the CDR3. The CDR3 DNA sequence: TGTGCCAGCAGTGAATCCTATTCAGGGGGCTATGGCTACACCTTC. Protein: CASSESYSGGYGYTF.

The CDR3 DNA is TGTGCCAGCAGTTTTAGCAGTAATCAGCCCCAGCATTTT. Translation: CASSFSSNQPQHF. The genes are TRBV28 and TRBJ1-5; D gene ambiguous. CDR3 size: 13 residues. CDR1 is MDHEN and CDR2 is SYDVKM in the germline V gene. Between the trimmed V and J ends, which lost 3 bases and 4 bases, there was a span of 7 bases.